These 29 T cell receptor beta chains came from one sample sequenced in a study of T cell repertoires in cytomegalovirus infection. TCRdb re-called the reads with MiXCR, one entry per CDR3 protein. In the table there are around 900,000 distinct CDR3 sequences, more than 25% of which are singletons. Their specific antigens are unknown. The sample in question was cultured CD8+ T cells from PBMCs, obtained from culture after CMV antigen stimulation. Receptors originate from a human donor in good health (CMV status not recorded). Some clones in this sample may be carry-over from other donors' samples.

The V and J genes are TRBV5-1 and TRBJ2-7; perhaps TRBD2 as D (7 bases). CDR3 length: 13 residues. CDR1 and CDR2 from the germline V gene are SGHRS and YFSETQ. V lost 4 bases and J 5 bases, leaving 13 bases between the germline ends. The CDR3 DNA is TGCGCCAGCAGCGCGGGGGCAGTCAACGAGCAGTACGTC. Its translation is CASSAGAVNEQYV.

Concerning this clonotype: The germline gene is not matched at one end of the junction; a read error may be the cause. The chain couples TRBV7-9 to TRBJ1-5; D gene ambiguous. Germline assignment: CDR1 SEHNR and CDR2 FQNEAQ (reference sequence). The CDR3 sequence is 15 residues long. CDR3 coding DNA: TGTGTCAGCACCGGGGAGGGTGGGGGCAATCAGCCCCAGCATTTT. This gives the protein CVSTGEGGGNQPQHF.

This chain joins TRBV20-1 and TRBJ2-1; 8 bases line up with TRBD2. The V gene's germline CDR1 is DFQATT and CDR2 SNEGSKA (reference sequence). The CDR3 totals 16 residues. Trimming took 0 bases from V and 5 from J; bases not matched to a gene: 9. The CDR3 is CSARDRVGGAHNEQFF. In nucleotides, the CDR3 is TGCAGTGCTAGAGATCGGGTCGGGGGGGCCCACAATGAGCAGTTCTTC.

This clonotype was counted between two and nine times. The chain employs TRBV7-9 and TRBJ2-7; D is unresolved. The CDR3 contains 17 residues. V was shortened by 3 bases and J by 0 bases, with 18 bases between the two germline ends. The germline gives CDR1 SEHNR, CDR2 FQNEAQ (reference sequence). CDR3: CASSFTPPNRSSYEQYV. The DNA of the CDR3 is TGTGCCAGCAGCTTTACCCCCCCAAATAGGAGCTCCTACGAGCAGTACGTC.

The chain couples TRBV6-2 or TRBV6-3 to TRBJ2-3, with a tentative D call TRBD2 (6 bases). CDR1 is MNHEY, CDR2 SVGEGT, per germline. Trimming left V 2 bases short and J 2 bases short, with 17 bases between. This CDR3 contains 17 residues. The CDR3 loop is CASSYSPLAGYTDTQYF. The CDR3 nucleotides are TGTGCCAGCAGTTACAGCCCCCTGGCGGGATACACAGATACGCAGTATTTT.

This clonotype was found a few times. V usage is TRBV7-6 and J usage is TRBJ2-3; D is possibly TRBD1 (6 bases). Trimming pared 5 bases from V and 1 base from J, leaving 13 bases between. CDR1 SGHVS and CDR2 FNYEAQ come from the germline V gene. This CDR3 is built from 15 residues. CDR3 nucleotides: TGTGCCAGCAGCCCAGGGGTAGGGGGCACAGATACGCAGTATTTT. Translating it yields CASSPGVGGTDTQYF.

The chain uses TRBV13 and TRBJ1-5; 7 nucleotides align to TRBD1. Unmatched junction bases numbered 7, after V lost 5 bases and J lost 6 bases. Germline lookup yields CDR1 PRHDT and CDR2 FYEKMQ (reference sequence). The length of the CDR3 is 14 residues. The CDR3 DNA follows: TGTGCCAGCAGCGCAGGGACAGCAACTCAGCCCCAGCATTTT. Translation gives CASSAGTATQPQHF.

The chain combines TRBV12-3 or TRBV12-4 with TRBJ1-6; TRBD1 matches at 7 bases. This CDR3 region has 15 residues. V lost 5 bases, J lost 7 bases, and 8 bases stayed unmatched. The chain's CDR3 is CASSPGQFRNSPLHF. The DNA of the CDR3 is TGTGCCAGCAGTCCGGGACAGTTTCGGAATTCACCCCTCCACTTT.

At least ten counts were recorded for this clonotype. This chain joins TRBV7-8 and TRBJ2-7; TRBD1 matches at 7 bases. Germline lookup yields CDR1 SGHVS and CDR2 FQNEAQ. There are 15 residues in the CDR3. The V segment lost 1 base and the J segment 0 bases; nucleotides outside the gene matches: 3. CDR3 coding DNA: TGTGCCAGCAGCTTAGAGGGGGCACCCTCCTACGAGCAGTACGTC. The encoded protein is CASSLEGAPSYEQYV.

The rearrangement links TRBV10-3 to TRBJ2-3; perhaps TRBD1 as D (5 bases). There are 14 residues in the CDR3. Trimming pared 3 bases from V and 5 bases from J, leaving 12 bases between. Germline CDR1 reads ENHRY; CDR2 reads SYGVKD. This CDR3 reads CAISESGAGDTQYF. In nucleotides, the CDR3 is TGTGCCATCAGTGAATCTGGGGCCGGAGATACGCAGTATTTT.

This sequence joins TRBV12-3 or TRBV12-4 and TRBJ1-1; no clear D. V was cut by 5 bases and J by 6 bases, with 13 bases left in between. This CDR3 has 13 amino acids. In DNA, the CDR3 is TGTGCCAGCAGTCCATTCGTCGGAGCTGAAGCTTTCTTT. Protein product: CASSPFVGAEAFF.

V gene TRBV7-9 combines with J gene TRBJ2-3; D perhaps matches TRBD1 (6 bases). This CDR3 is 16 amino acids long. Trimming cost V 4 bases and J 4 bases, with 18 bases left between them. Germline lookup yields CDR1 SEHNR and CDR2 FQNEAQ (reference sequence). The CDR3 reads CASSSTGLKLADTQYF. DNA of the CDR3: TGTGCCAGCAGCTCCACAGGGTTGAAGCTTGCAGATACGCAGTATTTT.

This clonotype was detected only a few times. The chain couples TRBV6-1 to TRBJ2-3, with a weak D call TRBD1 (5 bases). The germline gives CDR1 MNHNS, CDR2 SASEGT. The CDR3 has 15 residues. The V gene lost 0 bases and the J gene lost 3 bases, with 10 bases spanning the gap. The CDR3, as DNA: TGTGCCAGCAGTGAAGCGGCAGGGTTGACAGATACGCAGTATTTT. Translating it yields CASSEAAGLTDTQYF.

This chain connects TRBV11-3 to TRBJ1-2; 8 bases align to TRBD1. J lost 4 bases, V lost 2 bases, and 9 bases had no gene match. This CDR3 is built from 16 residues. The V gene's germline CDR1 is SGHNT and CDR2 YENEEA. For the CDR3, the DNA is TGTGCCAGCAGCTTATCGGCAGGGGGCCTGGGCTATGGCTACACCTTC. Its protein is CASSLSAGGLGYGYTF.

This clonotype occurred many times. V is TRBV7-2 and J is TRBJ1-6; the D is unclear. Trimming removed 5 bases from V and 6 bases from J, with 11 bases in between. CDR1 SGHTA and CDR2 FQGNSA come from the germline V gene. The CDR3 runs 14 residues. The CDR3 here is CASSPSAVNSPLHF. CDR3 sequence (DNA): TGTGCCAGCAGCCCTTCGGCAGTTAATTCACCCCTCCACTTT.

A few counts support this clonotype. The chain uses TRBV27 and TRBJ2-1, with D maybe TRBD2 (6 bases). Trimming left V 6 bases short and J 3 bases short, with 12 bases between. The CDR3 length is 14 residues. Germline CDR1 MNHEY, CDR2 SMNVEV (reference sequence). In DNA form, the CDR3 reads TGTGCCAGCAGCGAGACTAGTTTCTACAATGAGCAGTTCTTC. Residues: CASSETSFYNEQFF.

This sequence joins TRBV7-8 and TRBJ2-7, with D uncertain. The CDR3 is made up of 15 amino acids. The V end lost 1 base, the J end lost 3 bases, and 13 bases lay between the germline ends. Germline CDR1 reads SGHVS; CDR2 reads FQNEAQ. The CDR3: CASSLGHETRYEQYV. For the CDR3, the DNA is TGTGCCAGCAGCTTAGGACACGAAACACGCTACGAGCAGTACGTC.

The rearrangement links TRBV7-9 to TRBJ2-1, with 8 bases that match TRBD2. Germline CDR1 SEHNR, CDR2 FQNEAQ (reference sequence). V lost 1 base to trimming and J lost 5 bases; unmatched junction nucleotides: 10. This CDR3 region has 17 residues. CDR3: CASSLGPRGGVDNEQFF. The CDR3 DNA follows: TGTGCCAGCAGCTTAGGGCCCCGGGGGGGAGTTGACAATGAGCAGTTCTTC.

The CDR3 spells CASSRTSGGAVNEQFF. The CDR3 coding sequence is TGTGCCAGCAGCCGGACTAGCGGGGGGGCTGTGAATGAGCAGTTCTTC. The V gene is TRBV7-6, the J gene TRBJ2-1, with TRBD2 identical over 15 bases. Germline assignment: CDR1 SGHVS and CDR2 FNYEAQ. The CDR3 extends over 16 amino acids. After removal of 5 bases from V and 7 bases from J, the junction contained 6 bases not matched to a gene.

This clonotype was seen repeatedly, ten times or more. This chain uses TRBV7-2 with TRBJ2-3; TRBD1 aligns across 10 bases. CDR1 and CDR2 (germline): SGHTA, FQGNSA. The ends lost 6 bases at V and 4 bases at J; junction bases unmatched: 7. CDR3 size: 15 residues. DNA of the CDR3: TGTGCCAGCAGTCCGGGACAGGGGTTCCCAGATACGCAGTATTTT. It translates to CASSPGQGFPDTQYF.

The rearrangement uses TRBV5-6 and TRBJ2-7; 10 bases map to TRBD1. Trimming took 6 bases from V and 4 from J; bases not matched to a gene: 13. The CDR3 covers 16 residues. The germline V gene encodes CDR1 SGHDT and CDR2 YYEEEE. The CDR3 here is CASTNKPGQGLYEQYF. The CDR3 DNA reads TGTGCCAGCACCAATAAACCGGGACAGGGGTTGTACGAGCAGTACTTC.

The sample holds a few counts of this clonotype. The chain couples TRBV4-1 to TRBJ2-7; 7 bases line up with TRBD1. CDR1 MGHRA and CDR2 YSYEKL come from the germline V gene. Trimming at V came to 0 bases and at J to 3 bases, leaving 2 bases not matched to a gene. The CDR3 is 14 residues long. DNA for the CDR3: TGCGCCAGCAGCCAAGAAGGGGGCCGCTACGAGCAGTACTTC. Encoded protein: CASSQEGGRYEQYF.

The chain joins TRBV2 to TRBJ2-6; perhaps TRBD2 as D (5 bases). CDR1 and CDR2 (germline): SNHLY, FYNNEI. The CDR3 has 16 residues. Trimming shortened V by 6 bases and J by 0 bases, and 12 bases separated the two germline ends. The CDR3: CASSPGLPSGANVLTF. The DNA of the CDR3 is TGTGCCAGCAGCCCCGGACTGCCCTCTGGGGCCAACGTCCTGACTTTC. Complete variable domain (other parts from reference TRBV2 and TRBJ2-6): EPEVTQTPSHQVTQMGQEVILRCVPISNHLYFYWYRQILGQKVEFLVSFYNNEISEKSEIFDDQFSVERPDGSNFTLKIRSTKLEDSAMYFCASSPGLPSGANVLTFGAGSRLTVL.

The chain combines TRBV29-1 with TRBJ2-3, with 9 bases fitting TRBD2. Germline lookup yields CDR1 SQVTM and CDR2 ANQGSEA. Trimming cost V 3 bases and J 2 bases; bases outside gene matches: 9. The CDR3 totals 16 residues. CDR3 sequence (DNA): TGCAGCGTTGATAAGGCTAGCGGGGAGACCACAGATACGCAGTATTTT. Its translation is CSVDKASGETTDTQYF.

This clonotype was seen more than once but under ten times. CDR3 loop: CSVQSGTGYGYTF. Written as DNA, the CDR3 is TGCAGCGTTCAAAGTGGGACAGGGTATGGCTACACCTTC. The rearrangement links TRBV29-1 to TRBJ1-2; TRBD1 matches 9 bases. V lost 5 bases to trimming and J lost 5 bases; unmatched junction nucleotides: 6. The CDR3 has 13 residues. CDR1 and CDR2 from the germline V gene are SQVTM and ANQGSEA.

CDR3 bases: TGTGCCAGTAGTTTGGGACTAGCGGGGGGCCTCCACCTCAATGAGCAGTTCTTC. Translating it yields CASSLGLAGGLHLNEQFF. The V and J genes are TRBV19 and TRBJ2-1; TRBD2 matches 15 bases. Trimming took 5 bases from V and 6 from J; bases not matched to a gene: 11. This CDR3 has 18 amino acids. Germline values: CDR1 LNHDA, CDR2 SQIVND (reference sequence).

Only one count was recorded for this clonotype. The junction differs from germline at one of its ends, possibly a read error. CDR3 nucleotides: TGTGCCAGCAGCCCCTTAGGTGGGGCCACCGGGGATCTGTTTTTT. It yields the protein CASSPLGGATGDLFF. This chain links TRBV7-6 with TRBJ2-2, with D perhaps assigned TRBD1 or TRBD2 (5 bases each). Looked up from germline, CDR1 is SGHVS and CDR2 is FNYEAQ. The CDR3 extends over 15 amino acids.

V is TRBV7-6 and J is TRBJ2-1; either TRBD1 or TRBD2 may fit D (5 bases each). Germline V gene lookup returns CDR1 SGHVS and CDR2 FNYEAQ. Trimming cost V 5 bases and J 2 bases, with 19 bases left between them. CDR3 size: 17 residues. The CDR3 coding sequence is TGTGCCAGCAGCCATGGGACCGCCACTGGACCCTACAATGAGCAGTTCTTC. It yields the protein CASSHGTATGPYNEQFF.

This clonotype appeared once. This chain connects TRBV7-6 to TRBJ2-3, with 11 bases identical to TRBD2. The CDR3 contains 16 residues. V gave up 5 bases and J gave up 1 base; unmatched junction bases: 5. Germline loops: CDR1 SGHVS, CDR2 FNYEAQ. The CDR3 DNA is TGTGCCAGCAGCCCTAAACTAGCGGGGGGCACAGATACGCAGTATTTT. Its protein product is CASSPKLAGGTDTQYF.